One sample yielded the 10 T cell receptor beta chains listed below, sequenced in a study of beta chain features in type 1 diabetes. The authors reverse transcribed all of the isolated RNA, so sequencing captured expressed TCRB transcripts. Sequenced by immunoSEQ multiplex PCR; TCRdb stores in-frame clones only, minus some. The table records about 410,000 clones, roughly 14% of them present only once. Sequencing was carried out using naive CD4+ T cells from blood. Every receptor here comes from a man in his thirties or forties in good health.

This clone occurred a few times. The same CDR3 arises from other DNA sequences in this sample as well. This sequence joins TRBV25-1 and TRBJ2-5; 14 positions match TRBD2. With V trimmed by 10 bases and J by 7 bases, 5 bases remained unmatched. Germline CDR1 and CDR2: MGHDK and SYGVNS. This CDR3 is built from 13 residues. The CDR3 protein is CATRLAGGVTQYF. CDR3 coding DNA: TGTGCCACAAGACTAGCGGGAGGGGTGACCCAGTACTTC.

Comments on this clone: The sample carries other DNA sequences with the same CDR3. The CDR3 DNA reads TGTGCCAGCAGTTTGTTGGGTTACAATGAGCAGTTCTTC. Protein: CASSLLGYNEQFF. The chain has TRBV27 and TRBJ2-1; D unresolved. CDR1 MNHEY and CDR2 SMNVEV come from the germline V gene (reference sequence). The CDR3 totals 13 residues. The germline V and J ends were trimmed by 3 bases and 4 bases, with 7 bases remaining between them.

The J gene is TRBJ2-7, the V gene TRBV5-4; a possible D gene is TRBD1 (5 bases). Looked up from germline, CDR1 is SGHNT and CDR2 is YYREEE (reference sequence). The CDR3 length is 12 residues. Trimming took off 2 bases at V and 3 bases at J, with 6 bases between the two ends. This chain's CDR3 is CASSLRGYEQYV. The CDR3, as DNA: TGTGCCAGCAGCTTAAGGGGCTACGAGCAGTACGTC.

This clone was recorded a few times. The chain combines TRBV4-3 with TRBJ2-7; 8 nucleotides line up with TRBD1. The V segment lost 3 bases and the J segment 1 base; nucleotides outside the gene matches: 14. Germline-derived CDR1 and CDR2 are LGHNA and YSLEER. This CDR3 contains 18 residues. CDR3 residues: CASSHHPTAGQGSYEQYF. As DNA, the CDR3 is TGCGCCAGCAGCCACCACCCTACCGCAGGACAGGGTTCCTACGAGCAGTACTTC.

This clone was found a few times. J is TRBJ1-5 and V is TRBV14; D is unclear. Deletions cut 0 bases from V and 7 bases from J, with 4 bases between. The CDR3 runs to 12 residues. Germline-derived CDR1 and CDR2 are SGHDN and FVKESK. CDR3 sequence: CASSQEGQPQHF. The CDR3 DNA is TGTGCCAGCAGCCAAGAGGGACAGCCCCAGCATTTT.

The chain links TRBV2 to TRBJ2-1; possibly TRBD1 for D (6 bases). Germline assignment: CDR1 SNHLY and CDR2 FYNNEI. Trimming took 2 bases from V and 0 from J, leaving 11 bases between them. This CDR3 contains 16 residues. Here the CDR3 reads CASSESRGSSYNEQFF. The DNA of the CDR3 is TGTGCCAGCAGTGAATCTAGGGGGAGCTCCTACAATGAGCAGTTCTTC.

This clone turned up a few times. The rearrangement joins TRBV11-3 to TRBJ2-2; D uncertain. Trimming took off 5 bases at V and 6 bases at J, with 10 bases between the two ends. Germline lookup yields CDR1 SGHNT and CDR2 YENEEA. The CDR3 totals 13 residues. CDR3 in amino acids: CASSPGLAGELFF. Written as DNA, the CDR3 is TGTGCCAGCAGCCCCGGTCTCGCCGGGGAGCTGTTTTTT.

The V gene is TRBV19, the J gene TRBJ1-1; D unclear. With 2 bases removed from V and 6 bases from J, the gap between germline ends came to 4 bases. The germline V gene encodes CDR1 LNHDA and CDR2 SQIVND (reference sequence). The CDR3 has 11 residues. The DNA of the CDR3 is TGTGCCAGTAGTATATCGGCTGAAGCTTTCTTT. This translates into CASSISAEAFF.

This clone has a handful of counts. V usage is TRBV7-9 and J usage is TRBJ2-3; 9 nucleotides agree with TRBD1. J was trimmed by 5 bases and V by 7 bases; bases with no gene match: 13. CDR3 length equals 16 residues. The germline gives CDR1 SEHNR, CDR2 FQNEAQ (reference sequence). In nucleotides, the CDR3 is TGTGCCAGCACCGTCTCCCGGGACAGGGTTTTAGATACGCAGTATTTT. Translating it yields CASTVSRDRVLDTQYF.

As regards this clone: Other DNA sequences from this sample encode an identical CDR3 as well. The J gene is TRBJ2-3, the V gene TRBV20-1; D is uncertain. Germline-derived CDR1 and CDR2 are DFQATT and SNEGSKA (reference sequence). Trimming cost V 0 bases and J 6 bases, with 4 bases left between them. The CDR3 is 11 amino acids. CDR3 protein: CSAREGDTQYF. CDR3 coding DNA: TGCAGTGCTAGAGAGGGGGATACGCAGTATTTT.